This T cell receptor beta chain was identified in a study of blood T cell repertoires in COVID-19. Method: immunoSEQ multiplex PCR; TCRdb's copy keeps in-frame clones and lacks some. Here the sample spans 90,000 to 120,000 clones, roughly nine tenths being singletons. Trimming took off 9 bases at V and 7 bases at J, with 12 bases between the two ends. The CDR3 is 11 amino acids. The germline V gene encodes CDR1 LGHDT and CDR2 YNNKEL (reference sequence). The sequence came from a human donor in a cohort sampled during active COVID-19. The genes are TRBV3-1 (or the pseudogene TRBV3-2) and TRBJ1-2; D not certain. Sequenced: peripheral blood. CDR3 sequence (DNA): TGTGCCAGTTGGGGAGGATTTGGCTACACCTTC. It translates to CASWGGFGYTF.